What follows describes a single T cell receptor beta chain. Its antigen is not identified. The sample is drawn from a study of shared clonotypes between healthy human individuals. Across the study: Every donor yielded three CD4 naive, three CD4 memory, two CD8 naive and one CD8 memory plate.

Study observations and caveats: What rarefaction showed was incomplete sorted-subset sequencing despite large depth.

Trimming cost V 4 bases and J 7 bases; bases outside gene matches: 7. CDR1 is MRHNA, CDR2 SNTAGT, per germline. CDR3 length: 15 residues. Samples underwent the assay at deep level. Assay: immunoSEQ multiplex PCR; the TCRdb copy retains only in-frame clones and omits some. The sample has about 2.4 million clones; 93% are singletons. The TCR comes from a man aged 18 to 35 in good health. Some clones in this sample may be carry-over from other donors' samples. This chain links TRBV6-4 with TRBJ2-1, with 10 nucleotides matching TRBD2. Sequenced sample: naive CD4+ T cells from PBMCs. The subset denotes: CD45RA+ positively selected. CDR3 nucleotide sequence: TGTGCCAGCAGTGGGACTAGCGGATTGGGGAATGAGCAGTTCTTC. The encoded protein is CASSGTSGLGNEQFF.